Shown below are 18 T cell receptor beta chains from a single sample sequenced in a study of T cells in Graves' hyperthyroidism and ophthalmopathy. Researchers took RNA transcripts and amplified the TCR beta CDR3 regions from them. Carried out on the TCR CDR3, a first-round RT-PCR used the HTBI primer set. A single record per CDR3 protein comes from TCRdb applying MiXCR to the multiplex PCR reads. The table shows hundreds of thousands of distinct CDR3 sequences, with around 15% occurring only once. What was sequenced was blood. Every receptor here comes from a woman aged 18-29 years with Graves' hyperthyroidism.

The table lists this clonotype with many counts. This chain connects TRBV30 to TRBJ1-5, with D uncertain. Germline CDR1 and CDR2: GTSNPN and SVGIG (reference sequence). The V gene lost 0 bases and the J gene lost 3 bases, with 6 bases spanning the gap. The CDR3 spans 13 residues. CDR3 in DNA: TGTGCCTGGAGTGTAAGTAACAATCAGCCCCAGCATTTT. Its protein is CAWSVSNNQPQHF.

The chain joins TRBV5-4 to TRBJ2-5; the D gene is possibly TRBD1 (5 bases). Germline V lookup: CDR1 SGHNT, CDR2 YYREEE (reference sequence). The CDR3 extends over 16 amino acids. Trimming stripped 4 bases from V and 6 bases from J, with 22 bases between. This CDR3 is CASSRDLDRTQQTQYF. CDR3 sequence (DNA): TGTGCCAGCAGCCGTGACCTAGACAGAACCCAGCAGACCCAGTACTTC.

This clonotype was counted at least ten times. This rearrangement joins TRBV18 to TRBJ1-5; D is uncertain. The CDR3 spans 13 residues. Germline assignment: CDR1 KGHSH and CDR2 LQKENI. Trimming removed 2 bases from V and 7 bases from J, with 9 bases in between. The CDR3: CASSPLDWQPQHF. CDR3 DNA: TGTGCCAGCTCACCATTGGACTGGCAGCCCCAGCATTTT.

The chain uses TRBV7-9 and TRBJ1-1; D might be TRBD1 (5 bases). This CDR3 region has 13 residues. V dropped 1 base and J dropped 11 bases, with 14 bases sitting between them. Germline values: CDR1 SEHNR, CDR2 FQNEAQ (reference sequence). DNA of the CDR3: TGTGCCAGCAGCTTAGATCAGGGATGGAATGCTTTCTTT. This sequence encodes CASSLDQGWNAFF. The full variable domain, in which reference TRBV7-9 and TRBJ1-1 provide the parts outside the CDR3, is DTGVSQNPRHKITKRGQNVTFRCDPISEHNRLYWYRQTLGQGPEFLTYFQNEAQLEKSRLLSDRFSAERPKGSFSTLEIQRTEQGDSAMYLCASSLDQGWNAFFGQGTRLTVV.

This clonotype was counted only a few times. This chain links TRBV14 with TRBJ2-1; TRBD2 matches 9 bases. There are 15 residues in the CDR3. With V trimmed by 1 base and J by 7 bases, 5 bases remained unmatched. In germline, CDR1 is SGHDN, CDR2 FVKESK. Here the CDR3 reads CASSQGLAGMNEQFF. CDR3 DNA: TGTGCCAGCAGCCAAGGTCTAGCGGGAATGAATGAGCAGTTCTTC.

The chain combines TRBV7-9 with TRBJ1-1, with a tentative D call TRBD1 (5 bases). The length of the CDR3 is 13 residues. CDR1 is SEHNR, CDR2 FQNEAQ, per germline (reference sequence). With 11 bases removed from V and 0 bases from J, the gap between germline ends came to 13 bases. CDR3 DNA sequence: TGTGCCGGTAAAGCGGGGGTGAACACTGAAGCTTTCTTT. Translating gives CAGKAGVNTEAFF.

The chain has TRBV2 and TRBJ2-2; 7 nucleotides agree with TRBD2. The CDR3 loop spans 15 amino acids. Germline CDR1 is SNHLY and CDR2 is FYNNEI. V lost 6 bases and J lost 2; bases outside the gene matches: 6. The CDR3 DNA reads TGTGCCAGCAGGGCCGGGACTATCAACACCGGGGAGCTGTTTTTT. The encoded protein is CASRAGTINTGELFF.

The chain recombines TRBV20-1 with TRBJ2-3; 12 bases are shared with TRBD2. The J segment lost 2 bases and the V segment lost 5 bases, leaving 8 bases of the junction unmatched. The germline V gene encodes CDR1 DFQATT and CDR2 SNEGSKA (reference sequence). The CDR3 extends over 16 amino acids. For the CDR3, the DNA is TGCAGTGCTCGTGGGACTAGCGGGTGGGACACAGATACGCAGTATTTT. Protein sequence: CSARGTSGWDTDTQYF.

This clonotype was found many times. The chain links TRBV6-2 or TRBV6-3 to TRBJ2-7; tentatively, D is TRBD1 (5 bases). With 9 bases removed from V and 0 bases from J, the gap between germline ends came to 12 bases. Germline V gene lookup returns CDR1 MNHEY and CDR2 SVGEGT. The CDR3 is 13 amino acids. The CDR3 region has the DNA TGTGCCAGTAACCGACAGTTCTCCTACGAGCAGTACTTC. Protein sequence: CASNRQFSYEQYF.

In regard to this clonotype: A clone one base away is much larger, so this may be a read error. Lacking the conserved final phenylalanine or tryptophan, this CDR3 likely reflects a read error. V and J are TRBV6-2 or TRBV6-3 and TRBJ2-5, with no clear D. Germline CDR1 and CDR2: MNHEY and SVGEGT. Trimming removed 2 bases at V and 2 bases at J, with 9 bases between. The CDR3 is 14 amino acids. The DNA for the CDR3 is TGTGCCAGCAGTTACGGCCGGATACAAGAGACCCAGTACCTC. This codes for CASSYGRIQETQYL.

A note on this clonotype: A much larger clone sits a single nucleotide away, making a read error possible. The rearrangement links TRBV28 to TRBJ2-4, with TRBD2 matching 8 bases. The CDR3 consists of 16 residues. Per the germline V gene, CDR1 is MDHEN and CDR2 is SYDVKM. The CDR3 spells CAGSRGRGGAKNIQYF. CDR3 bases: TGTGCCGGCAGTCGGGGACGGGGGGGGGCCAAAAACATTCAGTACTTC. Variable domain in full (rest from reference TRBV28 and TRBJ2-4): DVKVTQSSRYLVKRTGEKVFLECVQDMDHENMFWYRQDPGLGLRLIYFSYDVKMKEKGDIPEGYSVSREKKERFSLILESASTNQTSMYLCAGSRGRGGAKNIQYFGAGTRLSVL.

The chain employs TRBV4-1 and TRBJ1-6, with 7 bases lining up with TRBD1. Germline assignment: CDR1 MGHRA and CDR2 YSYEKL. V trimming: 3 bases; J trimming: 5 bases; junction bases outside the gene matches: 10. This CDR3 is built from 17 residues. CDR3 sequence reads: CASSQTVGQTNNSPLHF. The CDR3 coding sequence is TGCGCCAGCAGCCAGACGGTGGGACAGACAAATAATTCACCCCTCCACTTT.

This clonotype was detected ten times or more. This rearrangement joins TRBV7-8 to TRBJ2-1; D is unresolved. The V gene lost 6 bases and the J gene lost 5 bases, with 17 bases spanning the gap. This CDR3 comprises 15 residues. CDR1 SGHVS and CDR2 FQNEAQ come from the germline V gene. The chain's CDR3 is CASRPIGRMNNEQFF. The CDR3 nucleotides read TGTGCCAGCAGGCCCATCGGCCGTATGAACAATGAGCAGTTCTTC.

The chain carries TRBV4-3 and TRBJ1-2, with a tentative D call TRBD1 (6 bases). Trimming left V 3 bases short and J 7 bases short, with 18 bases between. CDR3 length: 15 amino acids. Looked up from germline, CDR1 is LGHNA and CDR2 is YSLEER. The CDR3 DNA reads TGCGCCAGCAGCCATTTCCAAGGGGGAGTTGGTGGCTACACCTTC. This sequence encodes CASSHFQGGVGGYTF.

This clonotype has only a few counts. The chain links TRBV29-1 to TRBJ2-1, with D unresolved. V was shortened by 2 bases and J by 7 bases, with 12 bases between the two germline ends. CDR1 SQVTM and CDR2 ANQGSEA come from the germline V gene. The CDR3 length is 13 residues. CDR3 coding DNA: TGCAGCGTTGAATTAGTGACCTTGAATGAGCAGTTCTTC. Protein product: CSVELVTLNEQFF.

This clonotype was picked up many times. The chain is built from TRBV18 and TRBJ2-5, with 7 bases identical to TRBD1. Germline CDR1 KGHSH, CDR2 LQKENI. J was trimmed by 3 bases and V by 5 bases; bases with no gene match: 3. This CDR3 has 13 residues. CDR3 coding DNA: TGTGCCAGCTCAACGGGACAGAAAGAGACCCAGTACTTC. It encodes CASSTGQKETQYF. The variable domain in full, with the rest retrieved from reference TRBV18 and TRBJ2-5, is NAGVMQNPRHLVRRRGQEARLRCSPMKGHSHVYWYRQLPEEGLKFMVYLQKENIIDESGMPKERFSAEFPKEGPSILRIQQVVRGDSAAYFCASSTGQKETQYFGPGTRLLVL.

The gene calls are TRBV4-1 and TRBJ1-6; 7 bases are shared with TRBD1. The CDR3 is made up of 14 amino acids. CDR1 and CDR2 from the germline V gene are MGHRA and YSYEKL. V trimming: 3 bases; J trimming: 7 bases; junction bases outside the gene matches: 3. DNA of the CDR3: TGCGCCAGCAGCCAGGAGACAGGGAATTCACCCCTCCACTTT. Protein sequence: CASSQETGNSPLHF.

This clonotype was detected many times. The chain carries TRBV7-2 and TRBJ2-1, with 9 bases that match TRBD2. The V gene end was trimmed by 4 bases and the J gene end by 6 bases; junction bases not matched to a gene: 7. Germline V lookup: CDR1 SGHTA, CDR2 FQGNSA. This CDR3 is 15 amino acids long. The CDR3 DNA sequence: TGTGCCAGCAGCTGGGGTAGCGGGAGTGCCAATGAGCAGTTCTTC. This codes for CASSWGSGSANEQFF. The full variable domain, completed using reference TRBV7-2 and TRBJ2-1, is GAGVSQSPSNKVTEKGKDVELRCDPISGHTALYWYRQSLGQGLEFLIYFQGNSAPDKSGLPSDRFSAERTGGSVSTLTIQRTQQEDSAVYLCASSWGSGSANEQFFGPGTRLTVL.